The sample holds a few counts of the clone carrying this T cell receptor (beta chain). Its matching antigen is unknown. Time point here: patch test 2, 6 weeks after DPC sensitization. Indicated treatment: therapeutic diphenylcyclopropenone sensitization with weekly scalp DPC. The data are from a study of human T cells and chemical hapten exposure. Study-level background: Weekly administration of diphenylcyclopropenone to the scalp of patients continued throughout the roughly 25-week study. Study-level points and caveats: The donor cohort had alopecia, so its immune response may not match that of healthy people.

In the library, unique molecular identifiers were attached to individual cDNA molecules. TCRdb re-called the RACE reads through MiXCR, storing one row per CDR3 protein. Of about 140,000 distinct CDR3 sequences listed, roughly 10% are singletons. The material sequenced was whole blood, taken in connection with sensitization to the hapten diphenylcyclopropenone (DPC). This clonotype originated in a woman aged 45 to 65 with alopecia areata. Some clones in this sample may be carry-over from other donors' samples.

The CDR3 nucleotides read TGCAGTGCTAGGGACCCTAGCGGGAGGGTAGAGACCCAGTACTTC. Its protein product is CSARDPSGRVETQYF. The chain joins TRBV20-1 to TRBJ2-5, with 12 bases lining up with TRBD2. The CDR3 spans 15 residues. CDR1 and CDR2 from the germline V gene are DFQATT and SNEGSKA (reference sequence). V lost 3 bases and J lost 4; bases outside the gene matches: 6.